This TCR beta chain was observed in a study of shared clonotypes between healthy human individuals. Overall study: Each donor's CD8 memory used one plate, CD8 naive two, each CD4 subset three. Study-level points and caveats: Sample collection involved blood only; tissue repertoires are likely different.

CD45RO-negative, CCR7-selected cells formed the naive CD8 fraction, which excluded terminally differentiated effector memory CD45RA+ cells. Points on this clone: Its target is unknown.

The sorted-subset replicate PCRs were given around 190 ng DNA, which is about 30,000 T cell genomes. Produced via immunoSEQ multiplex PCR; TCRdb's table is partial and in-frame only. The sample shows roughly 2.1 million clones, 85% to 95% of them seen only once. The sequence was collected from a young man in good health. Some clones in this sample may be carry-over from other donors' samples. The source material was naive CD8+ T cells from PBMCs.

The CDR3 DNA follows: TGTGCCAGCAGCCGCGGCGGAAACATTCAGTACTTC. Its translation: CASSRGGNIQYF. The V and J genes are TRBV9 and TRBJ2-4; D unclear. V was pared by 4 bases and J by 6 bases, with 8 bases between. CDR3 length: 12 amino acids. Germline values: CDR1 SGDLS, CDR2 YYNGEE.